This T cell receptor beta chain was observed in a study of somatic mutations in cytotoxic T cells in rheumatoid arthritis. Study context: Collection of patient blood (about 28 ml EDTA) took place right after diagnosis, before any treatment.

Points on this clone: Its cognate antigen is unknown.

Study-wide results and caveats: Rising age went with increasing CD8+ clonality in rheumatoid arthritis patients; healthy controls showed no such increase. Each of about an eighth of the roughly 60 patients had a largest CD8+ clone that made up more than 20% of CD8+ cells.

Using positive magnetic bead selection on an AutoMACS, CD4+ and CD8+ cells were isolated, after which their purity was checked by flow cytometry. Sequencing was performed with immunoSEQ multiplex PCR; in TCRdb, only in-frame clones are kept and a portion is missing. The profile shows a few thousand clones, 60% to 85% of them singletons. Trimming stripped 1 base from V and 7 bases from J, with 32 bases between. Germline lookup yields CDR1 MDHEN and CDR2 SYDVKM. The CDR3 runs 21 residues. The source of this sequence is a man aged 65 to 85 with rheumatoid arthritis. The sequenced material came from CD8+ T cells sorted from blood. The chain uses TRBV28 and TRBJ1-3; the D gene is possibly TRBD1 (5 bases). The CDR3 DNA sequence: TGTGCCAGCAGTTTATACTCCTCCGGGACTCTCTACCCCCGCGCCCGTAACACCATATATTTT. Encoded protein: CASSLYSSGTLYPRARNTIYF.